This T cell receptor (beta chain) derives from a study of cytomegalovirus exposure and HLA in healthy donors. Broader study findings: A later examination showed that TCR association rates differed by HLA locus, with DRB1 most and HLA-C fewest. A list of around 160 TCR beta chains associated with cytomegalovirus was given.

This clone is a singleton in its sample. No antigen is known for it. Primers for the PCR totalled 60 Vbeta and 13 Jbeta. Sequenced by immunoSEQ multiplex PCR; TCRdb stores in-frame clones only, minus some. There are fewer than 120,000 clones in the sample; approximately 78% occur only once, and around 1.3% lies in the top ten. While unrecorded immune exposures were likely, the donors were nominally healthy when sampled. This CDR3 spans 16 amino acids. Looked up from germline, CDR1 is MDHEN and CDR2 is SYDVKM. With V trimmed by 6 bases and J by 10 bases, 18 bases remained unmatched. Sequencing used PBMCs. This TCR came from a woman between 25 and 40 years old in good health and CMV-seronegative. The chain uses TRBV28 and TRBJ2-1; TRBD2 matches at 7 bases. CDR3 DNA sequence: TGTGCCAGCAGACCCTCGACTAGCCGTTATCTTTGGGAGCAGTTCTTC. Protein sequence: CASRPSTSRYLWEQFF.